This T cell receptor beta chain was identified during a study of shared clonotypes between healthy human individuals. The study's findings and limits: Sampling used blood alone; tissue repertoires probably differ. Clonotype sharing among the donors was expected to vary with sequencing depth.

Regarding this clone: The antigen is unknown.

CDR1 is KGHSH, CDR2 LQKENI, per germline. The CDR3 runs 15 residues. Each PCR replicate run on unsorted PBMC took in about 0.3 ug DNA, around 30,000 T cell genomes. TCRdb's table, derived via immunoSEQ multiplex PCR, lists solely in-frame clones and lacks some. The sample includes about 450,000 clones, roughly three quarters of them seen just once. This TCR derives from a woman between 40 and 50 years old in good health. Some clones in this sample may be carry-over from other donors' samples. The V and J genes are TRBV18 and TRBJ2-5, with 10 bases aligning to TRBD2. The DNA end favors TRBJ2-7, so the J call may be wrong. The sequencing sample was made of PBMCs. The chain's CDR3 is CASSLPLAGGNEQYF. The CDR3 coding sequence is TGTGCCAGCTCACTACCCTTAGCGGGAGGTAACGAGCAGTACTTC.